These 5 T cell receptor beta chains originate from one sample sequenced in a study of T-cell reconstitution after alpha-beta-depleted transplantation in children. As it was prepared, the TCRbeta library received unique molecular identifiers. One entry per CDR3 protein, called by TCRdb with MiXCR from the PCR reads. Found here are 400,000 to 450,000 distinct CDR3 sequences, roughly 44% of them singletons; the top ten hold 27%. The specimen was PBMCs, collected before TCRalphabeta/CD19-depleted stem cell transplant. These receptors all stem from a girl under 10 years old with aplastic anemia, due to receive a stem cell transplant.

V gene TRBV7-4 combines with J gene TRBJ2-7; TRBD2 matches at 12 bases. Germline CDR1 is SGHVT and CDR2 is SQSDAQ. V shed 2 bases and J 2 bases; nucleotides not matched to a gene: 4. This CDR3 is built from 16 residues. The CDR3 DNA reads TGTGCCAGCAGCTTATGTGCTAGCGGGGGGGCCTACGAGCAGTACTTC. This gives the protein CASSLCASGGAYEQYF.

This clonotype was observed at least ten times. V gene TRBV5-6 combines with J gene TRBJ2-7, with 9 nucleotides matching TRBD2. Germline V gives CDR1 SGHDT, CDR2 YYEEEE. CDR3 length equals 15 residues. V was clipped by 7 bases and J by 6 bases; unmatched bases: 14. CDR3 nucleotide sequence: TGTGCCAGCCTAGGACCACCGGGACTAGCAGCCGAGCAGTACTTC. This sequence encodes CASLGPPGLAAEQYF. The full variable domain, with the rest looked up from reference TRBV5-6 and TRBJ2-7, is DAGVTQSPTHLIKTRGQQVTLRCSPKSGHDTVSWYQQALGQGPQFIFQYYEEEERQRGNFPDRFSGHQFPNYSSELNVNALLLGDSALYLCASLGPPGLAAEQYFGPGTRLTVT.

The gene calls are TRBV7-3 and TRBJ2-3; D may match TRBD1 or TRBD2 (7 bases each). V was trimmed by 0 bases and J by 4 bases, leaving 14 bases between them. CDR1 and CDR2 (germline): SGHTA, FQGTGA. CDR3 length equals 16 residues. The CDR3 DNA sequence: TGTGCCAGCAGCTTAACGAACAGGGGAGGGCCAGATACGCAGTATTTT. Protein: CASSLTNRGGPDTQYF.

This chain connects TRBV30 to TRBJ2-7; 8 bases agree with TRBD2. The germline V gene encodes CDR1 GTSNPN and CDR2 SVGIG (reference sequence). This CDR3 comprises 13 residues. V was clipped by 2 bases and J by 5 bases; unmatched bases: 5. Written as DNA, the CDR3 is TGTGCCTGGAGTCGCGGGAGGTCCCACGAGCAGTACTTC. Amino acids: CAWSRGRSHEQYF.

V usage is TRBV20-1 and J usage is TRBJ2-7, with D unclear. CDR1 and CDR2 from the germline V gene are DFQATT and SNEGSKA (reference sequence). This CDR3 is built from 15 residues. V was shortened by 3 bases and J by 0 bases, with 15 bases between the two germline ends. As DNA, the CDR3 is TGCAGTGCTAGGCCGCCGATTGGGCCCTCCTACGAGCAGTACTTC. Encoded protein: CSARPPIGPSYEQYF.